This T cell receptor beta chain was obtained from a study of post-analysis software for immune sequencing data. About the research overall: Relapsing-remitting, secondary progressive and progressive-relapsing forms of multiple sclerosis all featured among disease courses.

Prepared TCR beta cDNA libraries contained unique molecular identifiers. The source material, roughly 0.85 to 10 million T cells, gave rise to about 500,000 cDNA molecules. A single record per CDR3 protein comes from TCRdb applying MiXCR to the PCR reads. This sample has roughly 180,000 distinct CDR3 sequences, with around 28% found just once. Whole-study results and caveats: Relative to controls, patients had about five TRBV segments at higher frequency, with TRBV5-6, TRBV5-1 and TRBV20-1 among these.

In the case of this clonotype: The antigen remains unidentified.

The CDR3 length is 17 residues. Trimming pared 4 bases from V and 0 bases from J, leaving 16 bases between. Germline CDR1 is MGHRA and CDR2 is YSYEKL. Sequencing was carried out using blood. The TCR comes from a girl aged 10-17 years with multiple sclerosis. The chain combines TRBV4-1 with TRBJ1-3, with D unresolved. CDR3 amino acids: CASSRYRVDGSGNTIYF. In DNA form, the CDR3 reads TGCGCCAGCAGCCGCTATCGGGTGGATGGCTCTGGAAACACCATATATTTT.